Following are 23 T cell receptor beta chains from one sample sequenced in a study of graft-versus-host responses after intestinal transplantation. TCRdb's copy holds only in-frame clones and misses some; the assay was immunoSEQ multiplex PCR. The repertoire consists of about 18,000 clones, with 38% occurring once and the leading ten covering about 0.9%. The specimen comprised alloreactive CD4+ T cells from a mixed lymphocyte reaction culture, sampled before intestinal transplant. Subset indicated: CFSE-low proliferating T cells sorted from approximately 6-day pre-transplant mixed lymphocyte reaction (GvH or HvG direction). These receptors all come from a human patient who received an intestinal transplant.

The chain couples TRBV11-3 to TRBJ1-6, with D unresolved. In germline, CDR1 is SGHNT, CDR2 YENEEA. The CDR3 runs 14 residues. Trimming left V 3 bases short and J 8 bases short, with 11 bases between. Written as DNA, the CDR3 is TGTGCCAGCAGCTTGATGGCGTCCGATTCACCCCTCCACTTT. The encoded protein is CASSLMASDSPLHF. Based on the CDR3 plus reference TRBV11-3 and TRBJ1-6, the full variable domain is EAGVVQSPRYKIIEKKQPVAFWCNPISGHNTLYWYLQNLGQGPELLIRYENEEAVDDSQLPKDRFSAERLKGVDSTLKIQPAELGDSAVYLCASSLMASDSPLHFGNGTRLTVT.

This clone turned up a few times. V usage is TRBV10-2 and J usage is TRBJ2-5; either TRBD1 or TRBD2 may fit D (5 bases each). CDR3 length: 15 amino acids. With 4 bases removed from V and 4 bases from J, the gap between germline ends came to 16 bases. Germline lookup yields CDR1 WSHSY and CDR2 SAAADI. This CDR3 reads CASSVRNWGTETQYF. CDR3 nucleotide sequence: TGCGCCAGCAGTGTTAGGAATTGGGGGACAGAGACCCAGTACTTC.

V gene TRBV10-3 combines with J gene TRBJ1-5; D call uncertain. The V end was cut by 10 bases, the J end by 5 bases, with 15 bases between. From germline, CDR1 is ENHRY and CDR2 SYGVKD. This CDR3 has 13 amino acids. The CDR3 sequence is CATTDWADQPQHF. CDR3 nucleotide sequence: TGTGCCACCACTGACTGGGCTGATCAGCCCCAGCATTTT.

The chain employs TRBV5-1 and TRBJ2-3; 7 nucleotides match TRBD1. The CDR3 consists of 11 residues. The V segment lost 6 bases and the J segment 7 bases; nucleotides outside the gene matches: 2. Germline lookup yields CDR1 SGHRS and CDR2 YFSETQ. CDR3 protein: CASTGGYTQYF. DNA for the CDR3: TGCGCCAGCACAGGGGGTTATACGCAGTATTTT.

The rearrangement joins TRBV4-1 to TRBJ2-1, with D maybe TRBD2 (6 bases). This CDR3 comprises 14 residues. The germline CDR1 and CDR2 sequences are MGHRA and YSYEKL. Between the trimmed V and J ends, which lost 0 bases and 14 bases, there was a span of 17 bases. CDR3 sequence reads: CASSQDAASVNEFF. CDR3 DNA sequence: TGCGCCAGCAGCCAAGATGCGGCTAGCGTTAACGAGTTCTTC.

The chain recombines TRBV9 with TRBJ1-1, with unresolved D. The CDR3 is 13 residues long. With 0 bases removed from V and 3 bases from J, the gap between germline ends came to 6 bases. Germline V lookup: CDR1 SGDLS, CDR2 YYNGEE. The CDR3 region is CASSVGGHTEAFF. The CDR3 DNA reads as TGTGCCAGCAGCGTAGGGGGTCACACTGAAGCTTTCTTT.

The V gene is TRBV7-9, the J gene TRBJ2-1; D could derive from TRBD1 or TRBD2 (6 bases each). This CDR3 comprises 18 residues. Germline V gene lookup returns CDR1 SEHNR and CDR2 FQNEAQ (reference sequence). V was cut by 7 bases and J by 9 bases, with 31 bases left in between. CDR3 loop: CASTSLGGGRHNLGEQFF. The CDR3 DNA reads as TGTGCCAGCACCTCCCTGGGTGGGGGGCGCCATAATTTAGGTGAGCAGTTCTTC.

The chain combines TRBV5-8 with TRBJ2-3; no clear D. The length of the CDR3 is 13 residues. Germline CDR1 and CDR2: SGHTS and YDEGEE. Trimming removed 0 bases at V and 7 bases at J, with 9 bases between. The CDR3 is CASSLASGNTQYF. The CDR3 DNA reads TGTGCCAGCAGCTTGGCCTCAGGAAATACGCAGTATTTT.

The V call is TRBV7-2, the J call TRBJ1-3; unclear D gene. Germline V CDR1 and CDR2: SGHTA, FQGNSA. The CDR3 has 15 amino acids. Between the trimmed V and J ends, which lost 5 bases and 0 bases, there was a span of 11 bases. For the CDR3, the DNA is TGTGCCAGCAGCCCCGGACGGTACTCTGGAAACACCATATATTTT. Its translation: CASSPGRYSGNTIYF. The full variable domain, in which reference TRBV7-2 and TRBJ1-3 provide the parts outside the CDR3, is GAGVSQSPSNKVTEKGKDVELRCDPISGHTALYWYRQSLGQGLEFLIYFQGNSAPDKSGLPSDRFSAERTGGSVSTLTIQRTQQEDSAVYLCASSPGRYSGNTIYFGEGSWLTVV.

This clone has just a few counts. This chain links TRBV11-2 with TRBJ2-5; 9 bases fit TRBD1. The CDR3 spans 17 residues. Trimming at V came to 3 bases and at J to 6 bases, leaving 14 bases not matched to a gene. CDR1 is SGHAT and CDR2 is FQNNGV in the germline V gene. The CDR3 spells CASSFRGGTGRMKTQYF. Here the CDR3 DNA reads TGTGCCAGCAGCTTTAGGGGCGGGACAGGGAGGATGAAGACCCAGTACTTC.

The chain has TRBV5-5 and TRBJ2-5, with 8 bases fitting TRBD2. V trimming: 0 bases; J trimming: 0 bases; junction bases outside the gene matches: 4. The CDR3 is 16 residues long. Germline lookup yields CDR1 SGHKS and CDR2 YYEKEE (reference sequence). CDR3: CASSLERGPNQETQYF. In nucleotides, the CDR3 is TGTGCCAGCAGCTTGGAGCGGGGGCCAAACCAAGAGACCCAGTACTTC.

Here the CDR3 reads CASSLEGGPYEQYF. CDR3 DNA sequence: TGTGCCAGCAGCCTCGAGGGGGGGCCCTACGAGCAGTACTTC. The gene calls are TRBV7-2 and TRBJ2-7, with D possibly matching TRBD2 (7 bases). V was pared by 5 bases and J by 2 bases, with 13 bases between. There are 14 residues in the CDR3. The germline V gene encodes CDR1 SGHTA and CDR2 FQGNSA. Drawing the rest from reference TRBV7-2 and TRBJ2-7, the complete variable domain is GAGVSQSPSNKVTEKGKDVELRCDPISGHTALYWYRQSLGQGLEFLIYFQGNSAPDKSGLPSDRFSAERTGGSVSTLTIQRTQQEDSAVYLCASSLEGGPYEQYFGPGTRLTVT.

The rearrangement joins TRBV6-9 to TRBJ1-3; no definite D call. Germline values: CDR1 MNHGY, CDR2 SVAAGI. Trimming took off 6 bases at V and 3 bases at J, with 12 bases between the two ends. The CDR3 is 14 amino acids. For the CDR3, the DNA is TGTGCCAGCAGACCCCCTCGGGGTGGAAACACCATATATTTT. This gives the protein CASRPPRGGNTIYF.

This clone has only a few counts. The V gene is TRBV6-5, the J gene TRBJ1-3; D not certain. In germline, CDR1 is MNHEY, CDR2 SVGAGI. V lost 6 bases to trimming and J lost 0 bases, with 12 bases between them. The CDR3 sequence is 15 residues long. The chain's CDR3 is CASRVDALSGNTIYF. The CDR3 DNA is TGTGCCAGCAGAGTGGACGCACTCTCTGGAAACACCATATATTTT.

Judged by abundance, this clone is medium-sized. The V and J genes are TRBV9 and TRBJ2-1; possible D gene TRBD1, 5 bases. There are 16 residues in the CDR3. V was trimmed by 4 bases and J by 5 bases, leaving 19 bases between them. Germline values: CDR1 SGDLS, CDR2 YYNGEE. The CDR3 protein is CASSFSGARRDNEQFF. Written as DNA, the CDR3 is TGTGCCAGCAGCTTCTCTGGGGCCCGGCGCGACAATGAGCAGTTCTTC.

A note on this clone: The junction does not match germline at one end; this may be a read error. The V call is TRBV4-1, the J call TRBJ1-2, with D uncertain. The CDR3 runs 13 residues. Germline V gene data show CDR1 as MGHRA and CDR2 as YSYEKL. The CDR3 spells CTSSQEWWAPHTF. The CDR3 coding sequence is TGCACCAGCAGCCAAGAATGGTGGGCTCCTCACACCTTC.

The J gene is TRBJ1-2, the V gene TRBV5-1; possibly TRBD1 for D (5 bases). Germline CDR1 and CDR2: SGHRS and YFSETQ. The length of the CDR3 is 14 residues. Between the trimmed V and J ends, which lost 4 bases and 5 bases, there was a span of 15 bases. The CDR3 nucleotides read TGCGCCAGCAGCCGGGGGGGTCAAGGGTATGGCTACACCTTC. It yields the protein CASSRGGQGYGYTF.

The V and J genes are TRBV6-5 and TRBJ2-5, with D possibly being TRBD2 (5 bases). V gave up 0 bases and J gave up 5 bases, with 16 bases separating them. This CDR3 contains 16 residues. Germline V lookup: CDR1 MNHEY, CDR2 SVGAGI. The CDR3 coding sequence is TGTGCCAGCAGTTACTCGAAGAGCCGGAGAGGGGAGACCCAGTACTTC. Amino acid sequence: CASSYSKSRRGETQYF.

The rearrangement links TRBV6-1 to TRBJ1-5; D uncertain. Trimming cost V 3 bases and J 6 bases, with 3 bases left between them. CDR3 size: 11 residues. CDR1 is MNHNS and CDR2 is SASEGT in the germline V gene. The CDR3 sequence is CASSDPQPQHF. Here the CDR3 DNA reads TGTGCCAGCAGTGACCCTCAGCCCCAGCATTTT.

This chain joins TRBV4-1 and TRBJ2-7, with D perhaps being TRBD1 or TRBD2 (5 bases each). Germline V gives CDR1 MGHRA, CDR2 YSYEKL. The CDR3 loop spans 14 amino acids. The V end lost 6 bases, the J end lost 1 base, and 13 bases lay between the germline ends. CDR3 in DNA: TGCGCCAGCAGGTCCGGGACCAAGTCCTACGAGCAGTACTTC. As protein: CASRSGTKSYEQYF.

The chain combines TRBV7-9 with TRBJ1-6; D is unclear. This CDR3 spans 12 amino acids. Germline CDR1 and CDR2: SEHNR and FQNEAQ (reference sequence). V lost 9 bases and J lost 10, with 13 bases in between. The CDR3 sequence is CASSPLGSPLHF. The CDR3 DNA reads TGTGCCAGTTCCCCTCTAGGGTCACCCCTCCACTTT.

This clone was seen a handful of times. This chain connects TRBV19 to TRBJ1-1; TRBD1 agrees at 7 bases. Germline V gene lookup returns CDR1 LNHDA and CDR2 SQIVND (reference sequence). CDR3 length equals 13 residues. The junction had 5 bases not matched to a gene; V was cut back by 5 bases and J by 5 bases. This CDR3 reads CASSRQGRTEAFF. The CDR3 region has the DNA TGTGCCAGTAGTCGACAGGGAAGGACTGAAGCTTTCTTT.

This rearrangement joins TRBV9 to TRBJ2-1, with TRBD2 identical over 9 bases. The CDR3 consists of 13 residues. Germline CDR1 and CDR2: SGDLS and YYNGEE. V lost 5 bases to trimming and J lost 4 bases; unmatched junction nucleotides: 1. CDR3 loop: CASSLAGYNEQFF. DNA of the CDR3: TGTGCCAGCAGTCTAGCGGGGTACAATGAGCAGTTCTTC.